This TCR beta chain was profiled in a study of CD8+ T cells in alopecia areata. On the study more broadly: Patients received oral tofacitinib, 5 to 10 mg twice daily, for moderate-to-severe alopecia areata.

cDNA reverse transcribed from extracted RNA served as the sequencing template. Sequenced by immunoSEQ multiplex PCR; TCRdb stores in-frame clones only, minus some. The sample shows fewer than 110,000 clones, 80% to 90% of them seen only once. V lost 4 bases and J lost 5, with 11 bases in between. Per the germline V gene, CDR1 is SGHDN and CDR2 is FVKESK. This CDR3 is built from 13 residues. In the case of this clone: Its antigen is not known.

Stated treatment: oral pan-JAK inhibitor, 5-10 mg twice daily. Collection of lesional scalp punch biopsies and peripheral blood was performed in alopecia areata patients. Whole-study findings and limits: Under tofacitinib, fewer expanded CD8+ clones appeared among the top 100 scalp clones. Lesional scalp displayed greater clonality than normal scalp, most notably in alopecia totalis/universalis.

The sample in question was CD8+ T cells sorted from blood, obtained at approximately week 34, from a patient treated with tofacitinib. V and J are TRBV14 and TRBJ2-5, with D maybe TRBD1 (6 bases). The clonotype comes from a human donor with alopecia areata. CDR3: CASSLTGIETQYF. CDR3 sequence (DNA): TGTGCCAGCAGCCTAACAGGGATCGAGACCCAGTACTTC.